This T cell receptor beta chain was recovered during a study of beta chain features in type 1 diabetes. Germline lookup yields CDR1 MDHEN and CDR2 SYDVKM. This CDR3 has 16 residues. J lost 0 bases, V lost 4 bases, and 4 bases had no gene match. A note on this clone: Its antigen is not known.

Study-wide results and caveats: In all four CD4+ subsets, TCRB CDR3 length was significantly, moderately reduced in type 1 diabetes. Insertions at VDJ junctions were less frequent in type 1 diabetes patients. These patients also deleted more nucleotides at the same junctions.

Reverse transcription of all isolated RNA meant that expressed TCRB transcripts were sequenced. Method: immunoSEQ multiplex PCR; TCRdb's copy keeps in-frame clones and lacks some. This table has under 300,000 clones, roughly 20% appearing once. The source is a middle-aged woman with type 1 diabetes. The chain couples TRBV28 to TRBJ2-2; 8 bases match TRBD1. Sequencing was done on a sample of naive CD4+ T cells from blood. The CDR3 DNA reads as TGTGCCAGCAGTTCAACAGGGGGACCGAACACCGGGGAGCTGTTTTTT. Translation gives CASSSTGGPNTGELFF.